The T cell receptor (beta chain) described here comes from a study of blood T cell repertoires in COVID-19. This CDR3 contains 15 residues. V was clipped by 5 bases and J by 6 bases; unmatched bases: 9. CDR1 is LNHDA and CDR2 is SQIVND in the germline V gene (reference sequence). Sequencing was performed with immunoSEQ multiplex PCR; in TCRdb, only in-frame clones are kept and a portion is missing. The repertoire has 150,000 to 200,000 clones, more than 60% of them found once; the top ten carry about 13%. The TCR sequence derives from a man aged 45-65 years who had recovered from COVID-19. This chain joins TRBV19 and TRBJ2-2; the match to TRBD2 covers 7 bases. The sample taken for sequencing was peripheral blood. The CDR3 loop reads CASSWRTSVSGELFF. As DNA, the CDR3 is TGTGCCAGTAGTTGGAGGACTAGTGTGTCCGGGGAGCTGTTTTTT.